The clone carrying this T cell receptor (beta chain) was seen at least ten times. The target antigen is unknown. One entry per CDR3 protein results from TCRdb running MiXCR on the 5' RACE reads. The sample lists about 50,000 distinct CDR3 sequences, 10% occurring once. This entry is derived from a study of neurological immune-mediated disorders. Study-wide points: Expansion of TCR clones was greatest in HTLV-1-associated myelopathy and smallest in multiple sclerosis, where it fell below that of healthy controls.

V lost 5 bases and J lost 6, with 17 bases in between. Germline values: CDR1 SGHNT, CDR2 YENEEA. The CDR3 totals 14 residues. The clonotype was recovered from a man aged 70 or older with HTLV-1-associated myelopathy (HAM/TSP). Sequencing was carried out using PBMCs. The V and J genes are TRBV11-3 and TRBJ2-7, with a possible D match to TRBD1 (6 bases). In DNA, the CDR3 is TGTGCCAGCAGCCTCCAACAGGACAGCCCCGAGCAGTACTTC. Its translation: CASSLQQDSPEQYF.